This TCR beta chain stems from a study of pediatric ulcerative colitis. Germline loops: CDR1 MNHNS, CDR2 SASEGT. Trimming at V came to 6 bases and at J to 4 bases, leaving 4 bases not matched to a gene. The CDR3 extends over 14 amino acids. Sequencing depth was up to 500,000 reads per sample. Sequencing used immunoSEQ multiplex PCR; TCRdb keeps in-frame clones, though not all of them. The data contain 15,000 to 20,000 clones, 60% to 80% of them singletons. The rectum was sampled with one to two pinch biopsies at colonoscopy. General study findings and limits: A couple of patients' blood samples yielded substantially fewer templates. All ulcerative colitis patients, but no controls, carried two rectal clonotypes.

This clone was recorded once. Its antigen is unidentified. This receptor was identified in a boy aged 5-17 years who was a control in a study of pediatric ulcerative colitis. The chain couples TRBV6-1 to TRBJ2-5; 11 nucleotides agree with TRBD1. What was sequenced was gut tissue. The CDR3 DNA is TGTGCCAGCAGGACCGGGACAGGGGGAGAGACCCAGTACTTC. Amino acid sequence: CASRTGTGGETQYF.